These 13 T cell receptor beta chains came from one sample sequenced in a study of blood T cell repertoires in COVID-19. The repertoire was sequenced with immunoSEQ multiplex PCR; TCRdb's copy has only in-frame clones and lacks some. The data hold over 75,000 clones, with 84% observed a single time. Sequenced material: peripheral blood. The receptors were sampled from a woman aged 45-60 years with acute or convalescent COVID-19.

This chain links TRBV28 with TRBJ1-4, with a possible D match to TRBD1 (6 bases). The CDR3 spans 15 residues. The V end lost 6 bases, the J end lost 8 bases, and 19 bases lay between the germline ends. Germline V lookup: CDR1 MDHEN, CDR2 SYDVKM. In DNA form, the CDR3 reads TGTGCCAGCAGCCTAGGACAGCTCGCTAGGGAAAAACTGTTTTTT. It specifies CASSLGQLAREKLFF.

The V gene is TRBV7-2, the J gene TRBJ1-5; 10 bases fit TRBD1. This CDR3 region has 15 residues. The germline V gene has CDR1 SGHTA and CDR2 FQGNSA. The V segment lost 1 base and the J segment 8 bases; nucleotides outside the gene matches: 5. The CDR3 sequence is CASSLGTGGVEPQHF. The CDR3 region has the DNA TGTGCCAGCAGCTTAGGGACAGGGGGTGTTGAGCCCCAGCATTTT.

The CDR3 loop reads CASNYRGPNEKLFF. The CDR3 coding sequence is TGTGCCAGCAACTACAGGGGACCTAATGAAAAACTGTTTTTT. This chain links TRBV2 with TRBJ1-4; 7 positions match TRBD1. V was pared by 7 bases and J by 3 bases, with 5 bases of the junction left unmatched. Germline values: CDR1 SNHLY, CDR2 FYNNEI. The CDR3 sequence is 14 residues long. The complete variable domain, with remaining parts taken from reference TRBV2 and TRBJ1-4, reads EPEVTQTPSHQVTQMGQEVILRCVPISNHLYFYWYRQILGQKVEFLVSFYNNEISEKSEIFDDQFSVERPDGSNFTLKIRSTKLEDSAMYFCASNYRGPNEKLFFGSGTQLSVL.

The chain recombines TRBV24-1 with TRBJ1-5; tentatively, D is TRBD1 (6 bases). Germline CDR1 KGHDR, CDR2 SFDVKD. V gave up 2 bases and J gave up 4 bases, with 14 bases separating them. The CDR3 sequence is 16 residues long. This chain's CDR3 is CATSDYRDRKNQPQHF. The CDR3 DNA is TGTGCCACCAGTGATTACAGGGATAGGAAGAATCAGCCCCAGCATTTT.

This clone has a handful of counts. Other DNA sequences in the sample encode the same CDR3. J is TRBJ2-2 and V is TRBV5-1; D ambiguous. V lost 0 bases and J 4 bases, leaving 4 bases between the germline ends. The CDR3 has 13 residues. CDR1 is SGHRS and CDR2 is YFSETQ in the germline V gene. The CDR3 reads CASSLGATGELFF. Here the CDR3 DNA reads TGCGCCAGCAGCTTGGGGGCCACCGGGGAGCTGTTTTTT. Together with reference TRBV5-1 and TRBJ2-2, the CDR3 gives the full variable domain: KAGVTQTPRYLIKTRGQQVTLSCSPISGHRSVSWYQQTPGQGLQFLFEYFSETQRNKGNFPGRFSGRQFSNSRSEMNVSTLELGDSALYLCASSLGATGELFFGEGSRLTVL.

This clone was detected only a few times. This chain links TRBV7-6 with TRBJ1-1, with 9 bases fitting TRBD1. In germline, CDR1 is SGHVS, CDR2 FNYEAQ. With 5 bases clipped from V and 8 bases from J, the junction kept 12 bases outside the gene matches. This CDR3 has 15 amino acids. CDR3 residues: CASSPGTGWSVEAFF. Here the CDR3 DNA reads TGTGCCAGCAGCCCCGGGACAGGGTGGTCGGTCGAAGCTTTCTTT.

The chain couples TRBV5-1 to TRBJ1-2; 7 bases map to TRBD1. Trimming took 7 bases from V and 3 from J; bases not matched to a gene: 9. Germline-derived CDR1 and CDR2 are SGHRS and YFSETQ. The CDR3 is 14 residues long. In DNA form, the CDR3 reads TGCGCCAGCCGCGCCTCGACAGGGCACTATGGCTACACCTTC. Translating gives CASRASTGHYGYTF.

The chain links TRBV7-8 to TRBJ1-6, with D maybe TRBD1 (6 bases). V was shortened by 0 bases and J by 5 bases, with 17 bases between the two germline ends. The CDR3 runs to 18 residues. CDR1 and CDR2 from the germline V gene are SGHVS and FQNEAQ. CDR3 bases: TGTGCCAGCAGCTTAGCGACCGCCAGGGGATTTCATAATTCACCCCTCCACTTT. Its protein product is CASSLATARGFHNSPLHF.

The V call is TRBV7-3, the J call TRBJ2-1; a possible D gene is TRBD2 (7 bases). Trimming pared 8 bases from V and 7 bases from J, leaving 15 bases between. The CDR3 runs 13 residues. The germline CDR1 and CDR2 sequences are SGHTA and FQGTGA. The CDR3 sequence: CASGGGARNEQFF. The CDR3, as DNA: TGTGCCAGCGGTGGGGGGGCTAGGAATGAGCAGTTCTTC.

The V gene is TRBV19, the J gene TRBJ1-1; 7 nucleotides match TRBD1. Germline V lookup: CDR1 LNHDA, CDR2 SQIVND (reference sequence). Trimming removed 9 bases from V and 3 bases from J; junction bases left unmatched: 16. CDR3 length: 16 amino acids. The DNA of the CDR3 is TGTGCCAGCAACAGGGGTGCAGAAGATAGGGACACTGAAGCTTTCTTT. As protein: CASNRGAEDRDTEAFF. Full variable domain (outside the CDR3, taken from reference TRBV19 and TRBJ1-1): DGGITQSPKYLFRKEGQNVTLSCEQNLNHDAMYWYRQDPGQGLRLIYYSQIVNDFQKGDIAEGYSVSREKKESFPLTVTSAQKNPTAFYLCASNRGAEDRDTEAFFGQGTRLTVV.

The CDR3 coding sequence is TGTGCCACCGCTCCCCGAGGGAACCAAGAGACCCAGTACTTC. Its protein is CATAPRGNQETQYF. V usage is TRBV24-1 and J usage is TRBJ2-5; possibly TRBD2 for D (5 bases). CDR3 length: 14 amino acids. Deletions cut 9 bases from V and 0 bases from J, with 13 bases between. Germline CDR1 reads KGHDR; CDR2 reads SFDVKD.

The chain employs TRBV12-3 or TRBV12-4 and TRBJ1-5; D gene ambiguous. CDR3 size: 13 residues. The V end was cut by 7 bases, the J end by 6 bases, with 13 bases between. The CDR3 nucleotides are TGTGCCAGCAACACTTGGGGAGGTCAGCCCCAGCATTTT. Amino acid sequence: CASNTWGGQPQHF.

The V gene is TRBV10-3, the J gene TRBJ1-1; no definite D call. The length of the CDR3 is 11 residues. Between the trimmed V and J ends, which lost 0 bases and 8 bases, there was a span of 4 bases. Germline V gives CDR1 ENHRY, CDR2 SYGVKD. CDR3 region: CAISESGEAFF. In DNA form, the CDR3 reads TGTGCCATCAGTGAGTCCGGGGAAGCTTTCTTT.